Listed below are T cell receptor beta chains from one sample, sequenced in a study of blood T cell repertoires in COVID-19. Assay: immunoSEQ multiplex PCR; the TCRdb copy retains only in-frame clones and omits some. Altogether some 200,000 clones are present, roughly 90% being singletons, with the ten largest covering approximately 0.75%. Input material: peripheral blood. All receptors come from a woman in her seventies with acute or convalescent COVID-19. CDR3s include the opening cysteine and the closing phenylalanine or tryptophan. The order of the fields is J gene, D gene, clone size, V gene, CDR3 length, CDR3 DNA, CDR3 protein. D genes are given only for firm matches. A clone size is listed for some rows: how often the clone was seen (once, few, many), or a class if it is expanded.

J: TRBJ1-6
D: NA
size: NA
V: TRBV2
length: 14
DNA: TGTGCCAGCAGGGTAGGACAGTTTAATTCACCCCTCCACTTT
CDR3: CASRVGQFNSPLHF

J: TRBJ1-5
D: TRBD1
size: NA
V: TRBV6-5
length: 12
DNA: TGTGCCACCCGGACAGGGAATCAGCCCCAGCATTTT
CDR3: CATRTGNQPQHF

J: TRBJ2-6
D: TRBD1
size: NA
V: TRBV2
length: 19
DNA: TGTGCCAGCAGTGAAAAGGGACAGGGGGCGAGGGTTTGGGCCAACGTCCTGACTTTC
CDR3: CASSEKGQGARVWANVLTF

J: TRBJ1-6
D: NA
size: NA
V: TRBV19
length: 15
DNA: TGTGCCAGTAGCCAAACAGCGGGACCGAATTCACCCCTCCACTTT
CDR3: CASSQTAGPNSPLHF

J: TRBJ2-5
D: NA
size: once
V: TRBV5-5
length: 15
DNA: TGTGCCAGCAGCCGCCCGAGGGCTATAGGAGAGACCCAGTACTTC
CDR3: CASSRPRAIGETQYF

J: TRBJ1-1
D: TRBD1
size: once
V: TRBV28
length: 17
DNA: TGTGCCAGCAGTTCTAGACCGGGGACAGGGATGAACACTGAAGCTTTCTTT
CDR3: CASSSRPGTGMNTEAFF

J: TRBJ1-2
D: TRBD1
size: once
V: TRBV7-2
length: 14
DNA: TGTGCCAGCAGCCAAATGGACAGGTTGAATGGCTACACCTTC
CDR3: CASSQMDRLNGYTF

J: TRBJ1-2
D: NA
size: many
V: TRBV5-6
length: 13
DNA: TGTGCCAGCAGCTTTCAGGGGCACTATGGCTACACCTTC
CDR3: CASSFQGHYGYTF

J: TRBJ1-2
D: NA
size: few
V: TRBV18
length: 16
DNA: TGTGCCAGCTCACCACTCTCGTCCGAGACAGCTTATGGCTACACCTTC
CDR3: CASSPLSSETAYGYTF

J: TRBJ1-1
D: NA
size: NA
V: TRBV5-4
length: 13
DNA: TGTGCCAGCAGCTGGGGGGGGAACACTGAAGCTTTCTTT
CDR3: CASSWGGNTEAFF

J: TRBJ2-5
D: TRBD1
size: NA
V: TRBV9
length: 16
DNA: TGTGCCAGCAGCAACCCACAGGGGGCAAGACGGGAGACCCAGTACTTC
CDR3: CASSNPQGARRETQYF

J: TRBJ2-3
D: TRBD2
size: once
V: TRBV3-1/TRBV3-2
length: 17
DNA: TGTGCCAGCAGCTCACGGCTAGCGGGAGGCTTTGCAGATACGCAGTATTTT
CDR3: CASSSRLAGGFADTQYF

J: TRBJ1-2
D: NA
size: once
V: TRBV19
length: 15
DNA: TGTGCCAGTAGGTTGGTCGGGAGTACTAAGTATGGCTACACCTTC
CDR3: CASRLVGSTKYGYTF

J: TRBJ2-1
D: TRBD2
size: NA
V: TRBV20-1
length: 11
DNA: TGCAGTGCTAGGGGGGGGATTGCGCAGTTCTTC
CDR3: CSARGGIAQFF

J: TRBJ1-1
D: NA
size: NA
V: TRBV18
length: 13
DNA: TGTGCCAGCTCACAAACAGGGAACACTGAAGCTTTCTTT
CDR3: CASSQTGNTEAFF

J: TRBJ1-2
D: NA
size: NA
V: TRBV28
length: 13
DNA: TGTGCCAGCAGTGGGAGGCGTCCTTATGGCTACACCTTC
CDR3: CASSGRRPYGYTF

J: TRBJ2-5
D: NA
size: NA
V: TRBV18
length: 13
DNA: TGTGCCAGCTCACCACCAAGCTTGAAGACCCAGTACTTC
CDR3: CASSPPSLKTQYF

J: TRBJ1-3
D: NA
size: NA
V: TRBV5-1
length: 18
DNA: TGCGCCAGCAGCTTGCCGGGAGGGGACGGAAGCTCTGGAAACACCATATATTTT
CDR3: CASSLPGGDGSSGNTIYF

J: TRBJ2-1
D: TRBD1
size: NA
V: TRBV27
length: 15
DNA: TGTGCCAGCAGCTACTCCACAGGGGGCGAAGGTGAGCAGTTCTTC
CDR3: CASSYSTGGEGEQFF

J: TRBJ2-5
D: NA
size: NA
V: TRBV7-2
length: 15
DNA: TGTGCCAGCAGCTTAGCGACGGGTCGGTTAGAGACCCAGTACTTC
CDR3: CASSLATGRLETQYF

J: TRBJ2-1
D: NA
size: once
V: TRBV5-1
length: 13
DNA: TGCGCCAGCAGCTTGGTAGCCAACAATGAGCAGTTCTTC
CDR3: CASSLVANNEQFF

J: TRBJ1-3
D: NA
size: NA
V: TRBV15
length: 17
DNA: TGTGCCACCAGCAATGGGGGGAGTGGAGTCTCTGGAAACACCATATATTTT
CDR3: CATSNGGSGVSGNTIYF